There are a few counts of the clone carrying this T cell receptor beta chain. Its antigen remains unknown. The CDR3 runs 15 residues. Trimming took off 6 bases at V and 6 bases at J, with 20 bases between the two ends. The germline V gene encodes CDR1 MNHEY and CDR2 SMNVEV (reference sequence). This entry comes from a study of Graves' ophthalmopathy and Graves' hyperthyroidism. At the level of the study: Hyperthyroidism counted as stable given no ophthalmopathy within 18 months of follow-up.

Diagnosis used clinical symptoms, serum thyroxine, TRAb, thyroid ultrasound and orbital computed tomography. Study-wide findings and caveats: Cross-validated, the 13-signature model showed 87.88%/81.08% sensitivity/specificity, and 80%/75% in the test set. The majority of expanded thyroid clonotypes above 0.001 frequency also occurred in blood.

Amplification targeted the TCR beta CDR3 regions, with RNA transcripts as the source material. Scientists carried out first-round RT-PCR using HTBI primers and then a second-round multiplex PCR. TCRdb analysed the multiplex PCR reads with MiXCR anew, one entry per CDR3 protein. In the table there are a few hundred thousand distinct CDR3 sequences, about 35% of which are singletons. This clonotype originated in an adult man with Graves' hyperthyroidism. This chain links TRBV27 with TRBJ1-2; no clear D gene. Material for sequencing was peripheral blood or thyroid tissue (not recorded which). CDR3 region: CASRGVGRRPHGYTF. DNA for the CDR3: TGTGCCAGCAGAGGCGTCGGACGGCGGCCTCATGGCTACACCTTC.